Presented here are 16 T cell receptor beta chains from one specimen sequenced in a study of Graves' ophthalmopathy and Graves' hyperthyroidism. Amplification of the TCR beta CDR3 regions used RNA transcripts (as template). RT-PCR was first run with HTBI primers, then multiplex PCR in a second round. MiXCR, applied by TCRdb to the multiplex PCR reads, yields one record per CDR3 protein. The profile shows around 660,000 distinct CDR3 sequences, 35% to 45% of them singletons. The material sequenced was peripheral blood. These receptors were taken from an adult man with Graves' ophthalmopathy.

This clonotype was detected a few times. The V gene is TRBV4-3, the J gene TRBJ2-7, with 7 nucleotides matching TRBD1. The J segment lost 4 bases and the V segment lost 0 bases, leaving 6 bases of the junction unmatched. The V gene's germline CDR1 is LGHNA and CDR2 YSLEER. The CDR3 sequence is 15 residues long. CDR3 sequence reads: CASSQDSGQNYEQYF. The CDR3 coding sequence is TGCGCCAGCAGCCAAGATTCGGGACAGAATTACGAGCAGTACTTC.

There are a few counts of this clonotype. The chain uses TRBV12-3 or TRBV12-4 and TRBJ2-7, with TRBD1 as a possible D gene (6 bases). Trimming removed 8 bases at V and 3 bases at J, with 20 bases between. This CDR3 spans 15 amino acids. The DNA for the CDR3 is TGTGCCAGCTCACCACCCGAGGACAGTTTCTACGAGCAGTACTTC. Translation: CASSPPEDSFYEQYF.

The chain combines TRBV5-1 with TRBJ2-7; D is perhaps TRBD2 (7 bases). V lost 3 bases to trimming and J lost 5 bases, with 15 bases between them. This CDR3 is built from 14 residues. CDR1 and CDR2 (germline): SGHRS, YFSETQ. CDR3 bases: TGCGCCAGCAGCTCCTGGACGGGGGGCAACGAGCAGTACTTC. Translation gives CASSSWTGGNEQYF.

At least ten counts were recorded for this clonotype. The chain joins TRBV2 to TRBJ2-5, with D possibly matching TRBD1 (6 bases). Trimming pared 6 bases from V and 4 bases from J, leaving 12 bases between. In germline, CDR1 is SNHLY, CDR2 FYNNEI. CDR3 length equals 13 residues. In DNA form, the CDR3 reads TGTGCCAGCAGGGCAGGGGTGGTAGAGACCCAGTACTTC. Translated, it gives CASRAGVVETQYF.

The chain couples TRBV7-9 to TRBJ2-6; TRBD2 is a possible D gene (5 bases). The CDR3 is 17 residues long. CDR1 and CDR2 (germline): SEHNR, FQNEAQ (reference sequence). V shed 1 base and J shed 7 bases, with 17 bases lying between them. This chain's CDR3 is CASSLEAATGEANVLTF. CDR3 in DNA: TGTGCCAGCAGCTTAGAGGCGGCGACCGGGGAAGCCAACGTCCTGACTTTC.

This clonotype was recorded many times. CDR3 residues: CASSLRSYGYTF. The CDR3, as DNA: TGTGCCAGCAGCCTTAGGAGCTATGGCTACACCTTC. The rearrangement links TRBV3-1 to TRBJ1-2; D gene unclear. Germline V gives CDR1 LGHDT, CDR2 YNNKEL (reference sequence). This CDR3 spans 12 amino acids. Between the trimmed V and J ends, which lost 4 bases and 4 bases, there was a span of 7 bases.

The table lists this clonotype with many counts. The gene calls are TRBV7-6 and TRBJ1-1; possibly TRBD1 for D (5 bases). The CDR3 runs to 13 residues. Deletions cut 3 bases from V and 4 bases from J, with 9 bases between. Germline lookup yields CDR1 SGHVS and CDR2 FNYEAQ. The CDR3 DNA reads as TGTGCCAGCAGCTTTTTGGGGGGCACTGAAGCTTTCTTT. Protein product: CASSFLGGTEAFF.

This clonotype showed up many times. This chain uses TRBV12-3 or TRBV12-4 with TRBJ1-1; 7 bases match TRBD1. CDR3 length: 12 amino acids. Losses at the gene ends were 6 bases for V and 10 bases for J; bases not matched to a gene: 8. The CDR3 DNA follows: TGTGCCAGCAGGATGTACAGGGGCTCAGCTTTCTTT. Amino acid sequence: CASRMYRGSAFF.

V gene TRBV10-3 combines with J gene TRBJ1-4; 11 bases map to TRBD1. CDR3 size: 14 residues. The germline CDR1 and CDR2 sequences are ENHRY and SYGVKD. V was pared by 6 bases and J by 11 bases, with 8 bases of the junction left unmatched. The CDR3 DNA reads as TGTGCCATCAGGGGACAGGGGGTCGACGGGAAACTGTTTTTT. Its protein is CAIRGQGVDGKLFF.

This clonotype was found many times. The chain uses TRBV20-1 and TRBJ1-1; no clear D gene. This CDR3 comprises 15 residues. Germline CDR1 DFQATT, CDR2 SNEGSKA (reference sequence). Trimming took 1 base from V and 1 from J, leaving 13 bases between them. The CDR3 spells CSARGYLTGNTEAFF. In nucleotides, the CDR3 is TGCAGTGCTAGAGGGTACTTGACGGGGAACACTGAAGCTTTCTTT.

The V call is TRBV25-1, the J call TRBJ1-4; 9 positions agree with TRBD1. The germline V gene encodes CDR1 MGHDK and CDR2 SYGVNS. The CDR3 runs to 16 residues. Unmatched junction bases numbered 7, after V lost 6 bases and J lost 2 bases. CDR3 nucleotide sequence: TGTGCCAGCAGCCTCCGGACAGGGGAGACTAATGAAAAACTGTTTTTT. It codes for CASSLRTGETNEKLFF.

The V gene is TRBV20-1, the J gene TRBJ2-7; the match to TRBD1 covers 7 bases. This CDR3 has 11 residues. Germline CDR1 is DFQATT and CDR2 is SNEGSKA (reference sequence). V shed 7 bases and J 4 bases; nucleotides not matched to a gene: 4. The CDR3 sequence is CSERRGYEQYF. CDR3 DNA: TGCAGTGAACGCAGGGGGTACGAGCAGTACTTC.

On this clonotype itself: An end of the junction does not agree with germline; a read error may underlie this. The chain links TRBV20-1 to TRBJ2-2, with D perhaps TRBD2 (5 bases). The germline V gene encodes CDR1 DFQATT and CDR2 SNEGSKA (reference sequence). This CDR3 has 14 amino acids. The DNA of the CDR3 is TGCAGTGCTAGCGGGTCAACGAACACCGGGGAGCTGTCTTTT. It is translated as CSASGSTNTGELSF.

The CDR3 region is CASSPEGINYEQYF. The CDR3 DNA reads as TGTGCCAGCTCACCGGAGGGAATTAACTACGAGCAGTACTTC. The rearrangement uses TRBV18 and TRBJ2-7; the D gene is possibly TRBD2 (6 bases). V was cut by 3 bases and J by 3 bases, with 12 bases left in between. Looked up from germline, CDR1 is KGHSH and CDR2 is LQKENI. The length of the CDR3 is 14 residues.

This clonotype was seen ten or more times. This chain links TRBV25-1 with TRBJ2-7; 8 nucleotides line up with TRBD1. The CDR3 is 13 amino acids. Trimming at V came to 3 bases and at J to 7 bases, leaving 5 bases not matched to a gene. Germline CDR1 reads MGHDK; CDR2 reads SYGVNS. The CDR3 protein is CASSDYGQGEQYF. CDR3 nucleotide sequence: TGTGCCAGCAGTGATTACGGACAGGGTGAGCAGTACTTC.

The chain recombines TRBV12-3 or TRBV12-4 with TRBJ1-1; D might be TRBD1 (6 bases). With 6 bases removed from V and 1 base from J, the gap between germline ends came to 15 bases. This CDR3 has 15 residues. CDR3 DNA sequence: TGTGCCAGCAGCCGCCCACAGGGAAGGAACACTGAAGCTTTCTTT. Translating it yields CASSRPQGRNTEAFF.